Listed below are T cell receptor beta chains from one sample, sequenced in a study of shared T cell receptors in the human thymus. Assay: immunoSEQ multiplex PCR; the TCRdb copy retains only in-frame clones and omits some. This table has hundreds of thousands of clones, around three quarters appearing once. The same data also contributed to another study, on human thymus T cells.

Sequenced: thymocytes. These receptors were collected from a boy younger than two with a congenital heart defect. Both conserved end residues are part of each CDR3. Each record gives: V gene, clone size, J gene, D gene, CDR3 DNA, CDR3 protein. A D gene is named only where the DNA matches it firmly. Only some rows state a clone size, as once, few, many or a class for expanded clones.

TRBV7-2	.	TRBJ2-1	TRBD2	TGTGCCAGCAGCTTAGGGGGACTAGCGGATTACAATGAGCAGTTCTTC	CASSLGGLADYNEQFF
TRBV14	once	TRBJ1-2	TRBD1	TGTGCCAGCAGCCAAGATTGGTGGGACAGGGAGGATGGCTACACCTTC	CASSQDWWDREDGYTF
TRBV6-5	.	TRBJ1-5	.	TGTGCCAGCAGACCGGGGAAGGCTCAGCCCCAGCATTTT	CASRPGKAQPQHF
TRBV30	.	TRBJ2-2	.	TGTGCCTTTCCAGACAGGTCCGGGGAGCTGTTTTTT	CAFPDRSGELFF
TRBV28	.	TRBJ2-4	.	TGTGCCAGCAGTTTATTAGGCTTGCCTAGCGCAAGGTCCAAAAACATTCAGTACTTC	CASSLLGLPSARSKNIQYF
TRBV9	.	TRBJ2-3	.	TGTGCCAGCAGCGTAGGGAGCCCGGGGACAGATACGCAGTATTTT	CASSVGSPGTDTQYF
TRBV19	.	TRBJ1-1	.	TGTGCCAGTAGTGGGGAGACCCCCTCGAAAGCTTTCTTT	CASSGETPSKAFF
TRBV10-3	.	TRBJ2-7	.	TGTGCCATCAGTGAGAGGGGGTACGAGCAGTACTTC	CAISERGYEQYF
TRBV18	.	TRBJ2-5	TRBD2	TGTGCCAGCTCACCGGCGGGACTAGCGGGTGCGCAAGAGACCCAGTACTTC	CASSPAGLAGAQETQYF
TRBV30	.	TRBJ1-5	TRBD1	TGTGCCTGGAGTGCTTTATCTTCCCAGGGGGGTTTCAATCAGCCCCAGCATTTT	CAWSALSSQGGFNQPQHF
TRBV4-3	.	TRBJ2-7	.	TGCGCCAGCAGCCAAGAAAGTCTGGAGCGCAGAGTCTCCTACGAGCAGTACTTC	CASSQESLERRVSYEQYF
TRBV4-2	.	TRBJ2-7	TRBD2	TGTGCCAGCAGCCAAGATAGTGGGACTAGCGGGAGAGATCGGAACTACGAGCAGTACTTC	CASSQDSGTSGRDRNYEQYF
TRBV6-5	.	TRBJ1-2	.	TGTGCCAGCAGTTACTCTCAGTTCTATGGCTACACCTTC	CASSYSQFYGYTF
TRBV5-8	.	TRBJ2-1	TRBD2	TGTGCCAGCAGCTTGGCGGCTAGCGGGAGCTCCTACAATGAGCAGTTCTTC	CASSLAASGSSYNEQFF
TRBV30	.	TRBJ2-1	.	TGTGCCTGGAGTGTTTTTGCAGGGTTTAGATACTCCTACAATGAGCAGTTCTTC	CAWSVFAGFRYSYNEQFF
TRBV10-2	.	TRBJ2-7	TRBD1	TGCGCCAGCAGTGACCCGGGACAGGGCCACGAGCAGTACTTC	CASSDPGQGHEQYF
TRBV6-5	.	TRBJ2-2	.	TGTGCCAGCTGTGTGGGGGCGCGGAACACCGGGGAGCTGTTTTTT	CASCVGARNTGELFF
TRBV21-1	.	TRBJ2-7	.	TGTGCCAGCAGCAAAGATCCGTCCTACGAGCAGTACTTC	CASSKDPSYEQYF
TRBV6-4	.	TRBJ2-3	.	TGTGCCAGCAGTGACTCTGGCAGCACAGATACGCAGTATTTT	CASSDSGSTDTQYF
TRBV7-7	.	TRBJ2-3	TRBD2	TGTGCTAGCAGCCCGTCGGCGGGAGAGGGCACAGATACGCAGTATTTT	CASSPSAGEGTDTQYF
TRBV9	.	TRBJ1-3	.	TGTGCCAGCAGCGTAGCAGACTCCTCTGGAAACACCATATATTTT	CASSVADSSGNTIYF
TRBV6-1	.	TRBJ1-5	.	TGTGCCAGCAGTACGCGGACAGTCGGGAATCAGCCCCAGCATTTT	CASSTRTVGNQPQHF
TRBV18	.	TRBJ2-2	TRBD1	TGTGCCAGCTCAACAGGGGACACCGGGGAGCTGTTTTTT	CASSTGDTGELFF
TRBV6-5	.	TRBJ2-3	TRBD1	TGTGCCACCGGGACAGCTTACACAGATACGCAGTATTTT	CATGTAYTDTQYF
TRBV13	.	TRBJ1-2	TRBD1	TGTGCCAGCAGACGACAGGGCTATAACTATGGCTACACCTTC	CASRRQGYNYGYTF
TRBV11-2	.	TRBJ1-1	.	TGTGCCAGCAGCTTATGGAGGGGAGCGGGCGCTGAAGCTTTCTTT	CASSLWRGAGAEAFF
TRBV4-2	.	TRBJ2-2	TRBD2	TGTGCCAGCAGCCAACCCCGGGCCCCGACTAGCGGGAGGGCAGATTCCGGGGAGCTGTTTTTT	CASSQPRAPTSGRADSGELFF
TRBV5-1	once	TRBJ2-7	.	TGCGCCAGCAGCTTGGAGCGAATCTCCTACGAGCAGTACTTC	CASSLERISYEQYF
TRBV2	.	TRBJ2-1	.	TGTGCCAGCAGTGAACGGTACCATGAGCAGTTCTTC	CASSERYHEQFF
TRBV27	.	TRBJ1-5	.	TGTGCCAGCAGTTTATCCAACCCCAAGCTGGGGCAGGGCCCGTTGTTGCAGCCCCAGCATTTT	CASSLSNPKLGQGPLLQPQHF
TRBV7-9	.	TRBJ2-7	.	TGTGCCAGCAGCTCCGAACTAGAGGGCCTGCAGTACTTC	CASSSELEGLQYF
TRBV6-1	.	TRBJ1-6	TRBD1	TGTGCCAGCAGACAGGGGAATAATTCACCCCTCCACTTT	CASRQGNNSPLHF
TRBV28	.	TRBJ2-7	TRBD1	TGTGCCAGCAGTCCCGGGGAGACCGGGACAGTTGTGTACGAGCAGTACTTC	CASSPGETGTVVYEQYF
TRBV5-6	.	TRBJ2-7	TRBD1	TGTGCCAGCAGCTTTCGGGACAGCTCCTCCTACGAGCAGTACTTC	CASSFRDSSSYEQYF
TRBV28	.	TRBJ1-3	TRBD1	TGTGCCAGCCTTCCAACAGGGGGCTCTGGAAACACCATATATTTT	CASLPTGGSGNTIYF
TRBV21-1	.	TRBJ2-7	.	TGTGCCAGCACCCGGGGAGGGCCCTTCTACGAGCAGTACTTC	CASTRGGPFYEQYF
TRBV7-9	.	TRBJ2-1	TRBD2	TGTGCCAGCAGTCCTGGCGGGAGGAACTACAATGAGCAGTTCTTC	CASSPGGRNYNEQFF
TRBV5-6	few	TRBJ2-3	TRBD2	TGTGCCAGCAGCTTGGCGGGACTAGCGGGCCCGGATACGCAGTATTTT	CASSLAGLAGPDTQYF
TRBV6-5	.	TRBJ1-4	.	TGTGCCAGCAGCTCAGACGAGACAAATGAAAAACTGTTTTTT	CASSSDETNEKLFF
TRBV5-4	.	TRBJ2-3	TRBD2	TGTGCCAGCATCCCAGAGGGGCCCACTAGCGGGGTGGCCCGGGTGGATACGCAGTATTTT	CASIPEGPTSGVARVDTQYF
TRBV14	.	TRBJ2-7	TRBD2	TGTGCCAGCAGCCCCGAACGCTCTCGGACGAGGCGGGAGTCCTACGAGCAGTACTTC	CASSPERSRTRRESYEQYF